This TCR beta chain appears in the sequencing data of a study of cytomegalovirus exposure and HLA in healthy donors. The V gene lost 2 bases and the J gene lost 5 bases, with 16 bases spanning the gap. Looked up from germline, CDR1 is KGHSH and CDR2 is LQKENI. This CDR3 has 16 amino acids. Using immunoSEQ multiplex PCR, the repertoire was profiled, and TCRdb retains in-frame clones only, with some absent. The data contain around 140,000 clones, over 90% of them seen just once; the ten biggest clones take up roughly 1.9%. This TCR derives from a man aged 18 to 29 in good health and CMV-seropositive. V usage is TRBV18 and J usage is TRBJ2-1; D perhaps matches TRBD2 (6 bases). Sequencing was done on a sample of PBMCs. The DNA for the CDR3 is TGTGCCAGCTCACCATCCCCCGGGACTTTCCACAATGAGCAGTTCTTC. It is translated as CASSPSPGTFHNEQFF.